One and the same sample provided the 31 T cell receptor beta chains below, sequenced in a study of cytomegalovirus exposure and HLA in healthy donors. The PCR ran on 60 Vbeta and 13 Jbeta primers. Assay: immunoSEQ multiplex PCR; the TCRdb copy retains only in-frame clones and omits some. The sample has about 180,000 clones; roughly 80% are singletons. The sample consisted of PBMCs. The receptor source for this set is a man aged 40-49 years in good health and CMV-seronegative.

Here the CDR3 reads CASSSGAGSYEQYF. The DNA of the CDR3 is TGTGCCAGCAGTTCAGGGGCCGGCTCCTACGAGCAGTACTTC. The rearrangement links TRBV28 to TRBJ2-7; possibly TRBD1 for D (6 bases). CDR3 length: 14 residues. The V gene lost 4 bases and the J gene lost 0 bases, with 10 bases spanning the gap. CDR1 and CDR2 from the germline V gene are MDHEN and SYDVKM. Complete variable domain (other parts from reference TRBV28 and TRBJ2-7): DVKVTQSSRYLVKRTGEKVFLECVQDMDHENMFWYRQDPGLGLRLIYFSYDVKMKEKGDIPEGYSVSREKKERFSLILESASTNQTSMYLCASSSGAGSYEQYFGPGTRLTVT.

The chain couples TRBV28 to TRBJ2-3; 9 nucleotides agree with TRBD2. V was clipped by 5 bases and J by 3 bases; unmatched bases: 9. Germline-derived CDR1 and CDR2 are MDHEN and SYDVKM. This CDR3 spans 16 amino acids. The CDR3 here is CASSGTGTSKTDTQYF. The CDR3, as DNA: TGTGCCAGCAGTGGGACCGGGACTAGCAAGACAGATACGCAGTATTTT.

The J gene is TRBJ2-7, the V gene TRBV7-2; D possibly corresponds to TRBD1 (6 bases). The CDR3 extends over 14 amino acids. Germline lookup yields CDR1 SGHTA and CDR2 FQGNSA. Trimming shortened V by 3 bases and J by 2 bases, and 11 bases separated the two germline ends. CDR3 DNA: TGTGCCAGCAGCTTCACCACAGGGACCTACGAGCAGTACTTC. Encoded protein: CASSFTTGTYEQYF. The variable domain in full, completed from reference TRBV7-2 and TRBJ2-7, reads GAGVSQSPSNKVTEKGKDVELRCDPISGHTALYWYRQSLGQGLEFLIYFQGNSAPDKSGLPSDRFSAERTGGSVSTLTIQRTQQEDSAVYLCASSFTTGTYEQYFGPGTRLTVT.

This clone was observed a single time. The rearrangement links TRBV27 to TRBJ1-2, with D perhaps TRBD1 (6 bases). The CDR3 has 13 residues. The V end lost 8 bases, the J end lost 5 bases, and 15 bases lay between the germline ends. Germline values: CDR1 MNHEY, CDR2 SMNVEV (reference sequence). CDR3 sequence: CASSGRGGYGYTF. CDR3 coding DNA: TGTGCCAGCTCCGGCAGGGGTGGGTATGGCTACACCTTC.

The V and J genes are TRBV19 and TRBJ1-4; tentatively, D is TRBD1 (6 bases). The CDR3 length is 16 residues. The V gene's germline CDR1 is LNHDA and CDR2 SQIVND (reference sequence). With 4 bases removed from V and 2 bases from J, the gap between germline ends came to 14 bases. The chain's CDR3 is CASSNTAGATNEKLFF. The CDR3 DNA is TGTGCCAGTAGTAACACCGCAGGGGCCACTAATGAAAAACTGTTTTTT.

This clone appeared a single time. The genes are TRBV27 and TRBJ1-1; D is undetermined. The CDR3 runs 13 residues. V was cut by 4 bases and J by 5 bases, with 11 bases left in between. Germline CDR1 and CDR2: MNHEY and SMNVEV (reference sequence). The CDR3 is CASSSVGRTEAFF. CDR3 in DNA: TGTGCCAGCAGTTCGGTGGGGAGGACTGAAGCTTTCTTT.

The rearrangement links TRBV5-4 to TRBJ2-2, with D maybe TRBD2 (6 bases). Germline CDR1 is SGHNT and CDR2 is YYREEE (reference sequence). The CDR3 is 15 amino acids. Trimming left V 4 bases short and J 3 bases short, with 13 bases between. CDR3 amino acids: CASSTKEGYTGELFF. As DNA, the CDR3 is TGTGCCAGCAGCACCAAGGAGGGATACACCGGGGAGCTGTTTTTT.

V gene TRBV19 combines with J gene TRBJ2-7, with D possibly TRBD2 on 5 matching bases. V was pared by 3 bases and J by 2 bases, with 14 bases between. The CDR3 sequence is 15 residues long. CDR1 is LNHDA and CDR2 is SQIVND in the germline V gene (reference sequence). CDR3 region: CASSISAPTTYEQYF. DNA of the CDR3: TGTGCCAGTAGTATCTCGGCCCCGACTACCTACGAGCAGTACTTC.

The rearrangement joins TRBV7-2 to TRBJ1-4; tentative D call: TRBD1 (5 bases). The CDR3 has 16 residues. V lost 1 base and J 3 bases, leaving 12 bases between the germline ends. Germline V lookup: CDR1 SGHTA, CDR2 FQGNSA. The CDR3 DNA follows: TGTGCCAGCAGCTTAGGTTGGCGGGGGGCTAATGAAAAACTGTTTTTT. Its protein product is CASSLGWRGANEKLFF.

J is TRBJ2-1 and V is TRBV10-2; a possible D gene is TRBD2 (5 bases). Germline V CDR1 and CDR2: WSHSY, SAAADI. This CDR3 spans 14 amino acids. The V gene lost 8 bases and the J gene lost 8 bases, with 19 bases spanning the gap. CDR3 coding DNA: TGCGCCAGCCTGCTTAGAGCGGAGTGGGATGAGCAGTTCTTC. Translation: CASLLRAEWDEQFF.

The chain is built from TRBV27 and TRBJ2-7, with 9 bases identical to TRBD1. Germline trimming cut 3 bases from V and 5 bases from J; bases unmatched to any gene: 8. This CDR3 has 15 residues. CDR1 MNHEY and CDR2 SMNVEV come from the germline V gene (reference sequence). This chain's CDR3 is CASSFRDRVVDEQYF. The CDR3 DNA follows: TGTGCCAGCAGTTTCCGGGACAGGGTCGTGGACGAGCAGTACTTC.

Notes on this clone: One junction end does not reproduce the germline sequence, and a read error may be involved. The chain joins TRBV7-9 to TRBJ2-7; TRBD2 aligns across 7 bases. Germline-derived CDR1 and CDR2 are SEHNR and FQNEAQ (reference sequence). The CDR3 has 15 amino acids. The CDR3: CSSSHPTSEFYEQYF. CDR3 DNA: TGTTCCAGCAGCCACCCCACTAGCGAGTTCTACGAGCAGTACTTC.

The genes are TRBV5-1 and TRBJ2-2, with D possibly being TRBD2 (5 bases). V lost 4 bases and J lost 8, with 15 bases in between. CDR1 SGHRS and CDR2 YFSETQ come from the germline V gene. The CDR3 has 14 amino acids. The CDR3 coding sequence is TGCGCCAGCAGCATCGACGGACTTGTGGGGGAGCTGTTTTTT. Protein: CASSIDGLVGELFF.

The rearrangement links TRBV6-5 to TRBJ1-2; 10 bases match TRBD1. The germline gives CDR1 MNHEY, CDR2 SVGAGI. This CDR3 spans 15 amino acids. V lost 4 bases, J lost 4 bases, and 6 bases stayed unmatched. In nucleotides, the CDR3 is TGTGCCAGCAGTTCTCGACAGGGGGCGGGCTATGGCTACACCTTC. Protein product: CASSSRQGAGYGYTF.

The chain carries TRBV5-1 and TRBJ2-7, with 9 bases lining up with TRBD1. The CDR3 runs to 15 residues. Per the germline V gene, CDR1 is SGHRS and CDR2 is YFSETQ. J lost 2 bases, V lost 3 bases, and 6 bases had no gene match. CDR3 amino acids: CASSSDRGAAYEQYF. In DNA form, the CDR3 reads TGCGCCAGCAGCTCGGACAGGGGCGCAGCCTACGAGCAGTACTTC.

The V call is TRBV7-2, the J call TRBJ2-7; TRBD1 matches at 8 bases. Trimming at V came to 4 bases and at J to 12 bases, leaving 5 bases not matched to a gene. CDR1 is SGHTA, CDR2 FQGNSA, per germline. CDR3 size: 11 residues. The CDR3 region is CASSYGQGPYF. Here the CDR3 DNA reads TGTGCCAGCAGCTACGGACAGGGACCGTACTTC.

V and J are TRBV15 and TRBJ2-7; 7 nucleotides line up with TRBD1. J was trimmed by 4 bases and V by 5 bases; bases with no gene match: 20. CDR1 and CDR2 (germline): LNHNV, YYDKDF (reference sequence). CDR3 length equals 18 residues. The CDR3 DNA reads TGTGCCACCAGCCCCAGGACAGGATCCCAAAAAGGTCATTACGAGCAGTACTTC. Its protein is CATSPRTGSQKGHYEQYF.

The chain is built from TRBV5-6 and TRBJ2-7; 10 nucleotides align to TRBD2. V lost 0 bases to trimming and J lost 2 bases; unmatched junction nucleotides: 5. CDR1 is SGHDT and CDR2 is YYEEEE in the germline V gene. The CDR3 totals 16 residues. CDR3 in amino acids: CASSLAGLAATYEQYF. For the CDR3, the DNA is TGTGCCAGCAGCTTGGCCGGACTAGCGGCTACCTACGAGCAGTACTTC.

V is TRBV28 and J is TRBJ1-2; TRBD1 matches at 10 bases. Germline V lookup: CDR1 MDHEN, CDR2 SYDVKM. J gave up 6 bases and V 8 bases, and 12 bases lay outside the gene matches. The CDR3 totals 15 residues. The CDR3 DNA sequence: TGTGCCAGCGAGACGCGGGGACAGGGGTTAGATGGCTACACCTTC. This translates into CASETRGQGLDGYTF.

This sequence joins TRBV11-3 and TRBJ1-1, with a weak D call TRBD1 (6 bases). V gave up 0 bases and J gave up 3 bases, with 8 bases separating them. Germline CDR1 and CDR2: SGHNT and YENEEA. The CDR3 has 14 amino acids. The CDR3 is CASSLDAGDTEAFF. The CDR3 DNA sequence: TGTGCCAGCAGCTTAGATGCAGGGGACACTGAAGCTTTCTTT.

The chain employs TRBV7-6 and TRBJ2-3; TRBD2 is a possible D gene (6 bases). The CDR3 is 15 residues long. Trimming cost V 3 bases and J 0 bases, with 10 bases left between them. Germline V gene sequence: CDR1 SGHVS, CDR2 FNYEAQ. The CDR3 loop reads CASSLGGTSTDTQYF. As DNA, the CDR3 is TGTGCCAGCAGCTTGGGTGGGACTAGCACAGATACGCAGTATTTT.

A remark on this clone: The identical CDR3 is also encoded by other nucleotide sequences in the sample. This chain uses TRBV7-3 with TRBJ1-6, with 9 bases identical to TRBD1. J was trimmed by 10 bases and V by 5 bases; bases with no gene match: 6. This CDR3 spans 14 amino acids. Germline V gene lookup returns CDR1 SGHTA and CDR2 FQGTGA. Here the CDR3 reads CASSAQGAGSPLHF. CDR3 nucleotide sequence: TGTGCCAGCAGCGCACAGGGGGCGGGATCACCCCTCCACTTT.

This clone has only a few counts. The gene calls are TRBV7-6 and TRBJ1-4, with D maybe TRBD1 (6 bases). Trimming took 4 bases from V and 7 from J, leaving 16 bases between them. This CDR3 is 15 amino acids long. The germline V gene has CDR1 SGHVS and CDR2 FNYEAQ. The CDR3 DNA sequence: TGTGCCAGCAGCTCAACAGGGTTGATAAGTGAAAAACTGTTTTTT. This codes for CASSSTGLISEKLFF.

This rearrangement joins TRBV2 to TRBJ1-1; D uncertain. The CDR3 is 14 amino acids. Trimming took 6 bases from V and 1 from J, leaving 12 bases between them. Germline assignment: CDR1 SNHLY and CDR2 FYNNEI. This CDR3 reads CASSVQTRNTEAFF. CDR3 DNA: TGTGCCAGCAGCGTACAAACCCGGAACACTGAAGCTTTCTTT.

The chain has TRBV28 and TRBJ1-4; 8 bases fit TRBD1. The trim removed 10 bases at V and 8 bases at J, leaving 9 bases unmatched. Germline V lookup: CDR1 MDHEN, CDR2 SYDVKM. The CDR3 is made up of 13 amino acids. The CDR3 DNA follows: TGTGCCATAAGGATGACAGGGGTGGAAAAACTGTTTTTT. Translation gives CAIRMTGVEKLFF.

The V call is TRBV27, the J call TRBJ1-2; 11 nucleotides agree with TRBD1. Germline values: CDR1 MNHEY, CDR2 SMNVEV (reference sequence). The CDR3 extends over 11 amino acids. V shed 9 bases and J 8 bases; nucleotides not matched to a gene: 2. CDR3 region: CASRTGGGYTF. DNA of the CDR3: TGTGCCAGTCGGACAGGGGGCGGCTACACCTTC.

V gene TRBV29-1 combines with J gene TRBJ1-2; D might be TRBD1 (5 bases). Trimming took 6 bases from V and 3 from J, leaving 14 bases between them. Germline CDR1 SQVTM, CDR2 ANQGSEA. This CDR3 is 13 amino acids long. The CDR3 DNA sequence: TGCAGCGTGGTCGGGGGTAATCACTATGGCTACACCTTC. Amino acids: CSVVGGNHYGYTF.

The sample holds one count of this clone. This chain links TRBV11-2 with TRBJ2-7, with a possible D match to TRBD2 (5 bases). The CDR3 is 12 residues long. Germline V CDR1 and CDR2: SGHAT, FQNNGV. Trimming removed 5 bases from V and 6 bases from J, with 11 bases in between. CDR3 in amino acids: CASSSGVSEQYF. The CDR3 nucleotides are TGTGCCAGCAGCAGCGGTGTTAGCGAGCAGTACTTC.

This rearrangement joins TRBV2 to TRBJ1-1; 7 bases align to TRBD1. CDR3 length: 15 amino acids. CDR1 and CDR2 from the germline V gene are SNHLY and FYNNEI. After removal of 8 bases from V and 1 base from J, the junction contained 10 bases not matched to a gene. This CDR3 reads CASSRQGIGNTEAFF. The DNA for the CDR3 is TGTGCCAGCTCTCGACAGGGTATAGGGAACACTGAAGCTTTCTTT.

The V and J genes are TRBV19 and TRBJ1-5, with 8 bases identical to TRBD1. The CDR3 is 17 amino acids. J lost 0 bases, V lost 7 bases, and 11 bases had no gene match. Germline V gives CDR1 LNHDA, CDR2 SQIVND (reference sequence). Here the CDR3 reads CASTSDDRGNSNQPQHF. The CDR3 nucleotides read TGTGCCAGTACCTCGGACGACAGGGGTAATAGCAATCAGCCCCAGCATTTT.

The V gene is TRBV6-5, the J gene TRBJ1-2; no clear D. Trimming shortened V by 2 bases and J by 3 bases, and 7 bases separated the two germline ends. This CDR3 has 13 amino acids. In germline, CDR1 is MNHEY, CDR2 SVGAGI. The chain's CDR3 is CASSYERYYGYTF. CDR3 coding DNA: TGTGCCAGCAGTTACGAGAGGTACTATGGCTACACCTTC.